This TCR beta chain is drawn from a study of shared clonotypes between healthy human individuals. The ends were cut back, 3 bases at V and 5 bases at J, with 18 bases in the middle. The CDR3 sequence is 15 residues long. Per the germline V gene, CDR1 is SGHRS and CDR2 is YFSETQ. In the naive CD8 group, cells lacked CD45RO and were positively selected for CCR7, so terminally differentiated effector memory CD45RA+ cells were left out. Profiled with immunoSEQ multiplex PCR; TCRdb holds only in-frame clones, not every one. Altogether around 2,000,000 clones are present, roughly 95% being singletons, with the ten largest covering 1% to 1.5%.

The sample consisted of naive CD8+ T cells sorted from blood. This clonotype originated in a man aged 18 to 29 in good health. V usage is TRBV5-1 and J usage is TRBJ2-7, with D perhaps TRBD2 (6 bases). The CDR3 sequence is CASSSPDRGGHEQYF. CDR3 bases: TGCGCCAGCAGCTCCCCGGATAGGGGAGGCCACGAGCAGTACTTC.